The 11 T cell receptor beta chains in this list originate from one sample, sequenced in a study of blood T cell repertoires in COVID-19. Sequencing used immunoSEQ multiplex PCR; TCRdb keeps in-frame clones, though not all of them. The sample shows 130,000 or so clones, approximately 84% of them seen only once. Sequenced: PBMCs or T cells enriched from blood (not recorded which). The receptors were gathered from a woman aged 45-60 years with acute COVID-19.

The chain uses TRBV2 and TRBJ1-6; D not certain. Trimming shortened V by 3 bases and J by 7 bases, and 16 bases separated the two germline ends. The CDR3 covers 16 residues. The germline V gene has CDR1 SNHLY and CDR2 FYNNEI. In DNA form, the CDR3 reads TGTGCCAGCAGTGAGGGCCTGAGCTCGGGGAATTCACCCCTCCACTTT. Amino acids: CASSEGLSSGNSPLHF.

The chain employs TRBV6-4 and TRBJ1-5, with a tentative D call TRBD1 (5 bases). The CDR3 loop spans 15 amino acids. V was clipped by 3 bases and J by 2 bases, with 11 bases between them. The germline CDR1 and CDR2 sequences are MRHNA and SNTAGT. This CDR3 reads CASSDGAGGNQPQHF. CDR3 in DNA: TGTGCCAGCAGTGATGGGGCTGGCGGCAATCAGCCCCAGCATTTT.

With regard to this clone: This sample also contains other DNA sequences that code for the same CDR3. The chain is built from TRBV9 and TRBJ2-7, with 8 bases aligning to TRBD1. The CDR3 is 16 residues long. The J segment lost 0 bases and the V segment lost 2 bases, leaving 7 bases of the junction unmatched. Germline values: CDR1 SGDLS, CDR2 YYNGEE. The CDR3 region is CASSVGGQGSSYEQYF. In DNA form, the CDR3 reads TGTGCCAGCAGCGTTGGCGGACAGGGCAGCTCCTACGAGCAGTACTTC.

The V call is TRBV30, the J call TRBJ1-6, with TRBD1 identical over 10 bases. The germline V gene encodes CDR1 GTSNPN and CDR2 SVGIG (reference sequence). J gave up 5 bases and V 3 bases, and 1 base lay outside the gene matches. This CDR3 spans 14 amino acids. Here the CDR3 DNA reads TGTGCCTGGAGGGGACAGGGGAATAATTCACCCCTCCACTTT. Its translation: CAWRGQGNNSPLHF. The full variable domain, completed using reference TRBV30 and TRBJ1-6, is SQTIHQWPATLVQPVGSPLSLECTVEGTSNPNLYWYRQAAGRGLQLLFYSVGIGQISSEVPQNLSASRPQDRQFILSSKKLLLSDSGFYLCAWRGQGNNSPLHFGNGTRLTVT.

The V call is TRBV15, the J call TRBJ2-5, with 9 bases aligning to TRBD1. CDR1 and CDR2 (germline): LNHNV, YYDKDF (reference sequence). The CDR3 sequence is 16 residues long. Trimming removed 5 bases from V and 1 base from J; junction bases left unmatched: 8. The CDR3 DNA is TGTGCCACCAGCCGTGACAGGGGGTTCCTCCAAGAGACCCAGTACTTC. Its translation is CATSRDRGFLQETQYF.

The chain carries TRBV27 and TRBJ2-7; D uncertain. This CDR3 has 13 amino acids. CDR1 and CDR2 from the germline V gene are MNHEY and SMNVEV (reference sequence). Trimming removed 1 base at V and 1 base at J, with 5 bases between. The CDR3 bases are TGTGCCAGCAGTTTATACATTTCCTACGAGCAGTACTTC. It translates to CASSLYISYEQYF.

The chain has TRBV19 and TRBJ1-2; D remains ambiguous. V was cut by 0 bases and J by 4 bases, with 9 bases left in between. The CDR3 consists of 14 residues. CDR1 is LNHDA, CDR2 SQIVND, per germline (reference sequence). CDR3 in amino acids: CASSIDASTYGYTF. In DNA form, the CDR3 reads TGTGCCAGTAGTATAGATGCGAGTACCTATGGCTACACCTTC.

The V call is TRBV2, the J call TRBJ1-1; TRBD1 matches 11 bases. J gave up 4 bases and V 7 bases, and 11 bases lay outside the gene matches. CDR1 and CDR2 from the germline V gene are SNHLY and FYNNEI. This CDR3 is built from 16 residues. The CDR3 sequence: CASTEGTGGRVTEAFF. DNA for the CDR3: TGTGCCAGCACCGAGGGGACAGGGGGTAGAGTCACTGAAGCTTTCTTT. The full variable domain, its missing parts supplied by reference TRBV2 and TRBJ1-1, is EPEVTQTPSHQVTQMGQEVILRCVPISNHLYFYWYRQILGQKVEFLVSFYNNEISEKSEIFDDQFSVERPDGSNFTLKIRSTKLEDSAMYFCASTEGTGGRVTEAFFGQGTRLTVV.

This rearrangement joins TRBV13 to TRBJ2-5; D unresolved. CDR1 and CDR2 from the germline V gene are PRHDT and FYEKMQ (reference sequence). V lost 5 bases, J lost 2 bases, and 12 bases lay in between. CDR3 length: 14 residues. In DNA form, the CDR3 reads TGTGCCAGCAGCCCCTATGAAAGTCAAGAGACCCAGTACTTC. This codes for CASSPYESQETQYF.

This clone was seen just once. V is TRBV2 and J is TRBJ1-2, with D perhaps matching TRBD1 (6 bases). Germline CDR1 is SNHLY and CDR2 is FYNNEI. V was shortened by 11 bases and J by 2 bases, with 12 bases between the two germline ends. CDR3 size: 12 residues. The CDR3 region is CADSTGNYGYTF. In DNA, the CDR3 is TGTGCCGATTCAACAGGGAACTATGGCTACACCTTC.

This clone was seen once. The V gene is TRBV28, the J gene TRBJ1-5; no definite D call. The V gene's germline CDR1 is MDHEN and CDR2 SYDVKM. CDR3 size: 14 residues. The ends were cut back, 10 bases at V and 0 bases at J, with 13 bases in the middle. The CDR3 sequence is CATISLVSNQPQHF. Written as DNA, the CDR3 is TGTGCCACCATAAGCCTCGTTAGCAATCAGCCCCAGCATTTT. Using reference TRBV28 and TRBJ1-5 for the parts outside the CDR3, the full variable domain is DVKVTQSSRYLVKRTGEKVFLECVQDMDHENMFWYRQDPGLGLRLIYFSYDVKMKEKGDIPEGYSVSREKKERFSLILESASTNQTSMYLCATISLVSNQPQHFGDGTRLSIL.